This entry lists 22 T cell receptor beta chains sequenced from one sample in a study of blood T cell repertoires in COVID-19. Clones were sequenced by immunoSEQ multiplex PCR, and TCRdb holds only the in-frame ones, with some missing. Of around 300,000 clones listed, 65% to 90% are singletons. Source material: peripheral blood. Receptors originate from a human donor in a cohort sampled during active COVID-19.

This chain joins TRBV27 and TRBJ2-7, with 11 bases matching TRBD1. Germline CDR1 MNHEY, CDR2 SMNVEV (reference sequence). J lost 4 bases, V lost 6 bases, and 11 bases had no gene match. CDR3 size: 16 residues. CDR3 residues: CASRRIGTGGKYEQYF. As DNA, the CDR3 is TGTGCCAGCAGGCGTATCGGGACAGGGGGGAAGTACGAGCAGTACTTC.

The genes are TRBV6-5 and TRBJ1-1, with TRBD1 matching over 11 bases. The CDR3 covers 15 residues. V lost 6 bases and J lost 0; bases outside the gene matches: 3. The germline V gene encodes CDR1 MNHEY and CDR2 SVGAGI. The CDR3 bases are TGTGCCAGCAGGGACAGGGGGCTGGTGAACACTGAAGCTTTCTTT. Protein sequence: CASRDRGLVNTEAFF.

CDR3 DNA: TGCAACTACAGGGGGCAGGCAGATACGCAGTATTTT. Translation: CNYRGQADTQYF. This sequence joins TRBV29-1 and TRBJ2-3, with 9 positions matching TRBD1. Per the germline V gene, CDR1 is SQVTM and CDR2 is ANQGSEA. This CDR3 has 12 residues.

The CDR3: CASSQVLTSGLYNEQFF. CDR3 coding DNA: TGTGCCAGCAGCCAAGTTTTGACTAGCGGGCTTTACAATGAGCAGTTCTTC. V is TRBV3-1 (or the pseudogene TRBV3-2) and J is TRBJ2-1; TRBD2 aligns across 10 bases. The germline V gene encodes CDR1 LGHDT and CDR2 YNNKEL (reference sequence). V gave up 1 base and J gave up 4 bases; unmatched junction bases: 7. This CDR3 is built from 17 residues.

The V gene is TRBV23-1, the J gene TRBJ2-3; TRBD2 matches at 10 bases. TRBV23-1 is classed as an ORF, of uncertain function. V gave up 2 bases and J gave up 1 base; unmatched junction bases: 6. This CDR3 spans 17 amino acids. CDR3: CASSQPITSGGTDTQYF. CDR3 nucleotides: TGCGCCAGCAGTCAACCGATTACTAGCGGGGGCACAGATACGCAGTATTTT.

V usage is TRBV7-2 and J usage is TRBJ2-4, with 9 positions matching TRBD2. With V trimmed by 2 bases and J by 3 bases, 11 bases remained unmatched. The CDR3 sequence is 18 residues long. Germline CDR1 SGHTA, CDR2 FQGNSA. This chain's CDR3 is CASSLTGGGRAHKNIQYF. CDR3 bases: TGTGCCAGCAGCTTAACAGGCGGCGGGAGGGCCCACAAAAACATTCAGTACTTC.

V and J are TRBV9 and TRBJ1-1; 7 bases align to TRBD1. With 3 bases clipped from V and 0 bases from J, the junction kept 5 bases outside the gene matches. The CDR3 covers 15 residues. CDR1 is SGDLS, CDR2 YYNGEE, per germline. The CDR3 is CASSGRQGMNTEAFF. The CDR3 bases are TGTGCCAGCAGCGGCCGACAGGGAATGAACACTGAAGCTTTCTTT. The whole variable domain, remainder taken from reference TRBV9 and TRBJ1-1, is DSGVTQTPKHLITATGQRVTLRCSPRSGDLSVYWYQQSLDQGLQFLIQYYNGEERAKGNILERFSAQQFPDLHSELNLSSLELGDSALYFCASSGRQGMNTEAFFGQGTRLTVV.

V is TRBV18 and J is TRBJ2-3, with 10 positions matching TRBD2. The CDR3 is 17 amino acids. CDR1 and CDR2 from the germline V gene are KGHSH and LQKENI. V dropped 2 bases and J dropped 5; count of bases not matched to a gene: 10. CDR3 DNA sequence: TGTGCCAGCTCACCAATGGTAGCGGGAGGTTCGGGAGATACGCAGTATTTT. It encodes CASSPMVAGGSGDTQYF. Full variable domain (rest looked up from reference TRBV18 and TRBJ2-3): NAGVMQNPRHLVRRRGQEARLRCSPMKGHSHVYWYRQLPEEGLKFMVYLQKENIIDESGMPKERFSAEFPKEGPSILRIQQVVRGDSAAYFCASSPMVAGGSGDTQYFGPGTRLTVL.

CDR3 amino acids: CASSYGDRGNTIYF. DNA for the CDR3: TGTGCCAGCAGTTACGGGGACAGAGGAAACACCATATATTTT. The chain has TRBV6-6 and TRBJ1-3; 7 positions match TRBD1. The CDR3 extends over 14 amino acids. From germline, CDR1 is MNHNY and CDR2 SVGAGI (reference sequence). V lost 2 bases, J lost 4 bases, and 2 bases stayed unmatched.

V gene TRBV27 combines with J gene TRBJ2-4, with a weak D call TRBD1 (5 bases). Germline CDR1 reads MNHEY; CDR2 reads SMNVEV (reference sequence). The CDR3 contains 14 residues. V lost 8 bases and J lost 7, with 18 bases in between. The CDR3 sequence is CASWPQGVSNIQYF. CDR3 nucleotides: TGTGCCAGCTGGCCTCAGGGTGTGTCCAACATTCAGTACTTC.

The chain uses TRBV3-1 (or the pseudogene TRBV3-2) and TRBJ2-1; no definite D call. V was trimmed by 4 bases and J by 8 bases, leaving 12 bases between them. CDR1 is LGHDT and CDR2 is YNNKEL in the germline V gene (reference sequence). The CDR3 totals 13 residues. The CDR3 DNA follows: TGTGCCAGCAGCCTCTTTCTAGGAGATGAGCAGTTCTTC. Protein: CASSLFLGDEQFF.

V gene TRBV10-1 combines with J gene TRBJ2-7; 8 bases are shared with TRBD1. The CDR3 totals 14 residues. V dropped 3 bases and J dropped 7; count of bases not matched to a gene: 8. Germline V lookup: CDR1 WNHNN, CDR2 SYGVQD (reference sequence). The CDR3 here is CASSDQGARGEQYF. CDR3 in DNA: TGCGCCAGCAGTGATCAGGGGGCGCGTGGGGAGCAGTACTTC.

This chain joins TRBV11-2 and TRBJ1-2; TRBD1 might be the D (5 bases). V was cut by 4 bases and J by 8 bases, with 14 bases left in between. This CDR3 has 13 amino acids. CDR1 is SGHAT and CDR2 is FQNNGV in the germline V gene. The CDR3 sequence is CASSSGYSVGYTF. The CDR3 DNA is TGTGCCAGCAGCTCAGGGTACTCCGTGGGCTACACCTTC.

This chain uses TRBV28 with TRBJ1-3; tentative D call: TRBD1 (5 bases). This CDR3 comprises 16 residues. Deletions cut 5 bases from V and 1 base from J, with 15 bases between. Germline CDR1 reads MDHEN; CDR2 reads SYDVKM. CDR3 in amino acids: CASSLDSVGSGNTIYF. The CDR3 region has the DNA TGTGCCAGCAGTCTCGACAGCGTGGGGTCTGGAAACACCATATATTTT.

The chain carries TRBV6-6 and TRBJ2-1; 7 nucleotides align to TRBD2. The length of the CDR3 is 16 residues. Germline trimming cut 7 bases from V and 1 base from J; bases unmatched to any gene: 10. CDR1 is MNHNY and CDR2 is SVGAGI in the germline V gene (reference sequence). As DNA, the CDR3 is TGTGCCAGCACCCCCGCCGGGCGGGAGTCCTACAATGAGCAGTTCTTC. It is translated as CASTPAGRESYNEQFF.

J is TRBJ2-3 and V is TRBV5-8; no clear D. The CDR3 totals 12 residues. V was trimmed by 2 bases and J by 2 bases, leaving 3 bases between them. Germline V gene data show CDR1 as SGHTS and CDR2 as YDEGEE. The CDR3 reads CASSFNTDTQYF. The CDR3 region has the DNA TGTGCCAGCAGCTTCAACACAGATACGCAGTATTTT.

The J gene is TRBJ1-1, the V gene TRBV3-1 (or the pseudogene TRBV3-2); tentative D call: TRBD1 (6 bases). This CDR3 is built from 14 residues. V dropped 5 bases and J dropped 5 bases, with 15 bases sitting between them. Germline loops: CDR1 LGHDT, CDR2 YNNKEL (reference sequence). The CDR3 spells CASSFGQLETEAFF. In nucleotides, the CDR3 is TGTGCCAGCAGCTTCGGACAGCTGGAGACTGAAGCTTTCTTT.

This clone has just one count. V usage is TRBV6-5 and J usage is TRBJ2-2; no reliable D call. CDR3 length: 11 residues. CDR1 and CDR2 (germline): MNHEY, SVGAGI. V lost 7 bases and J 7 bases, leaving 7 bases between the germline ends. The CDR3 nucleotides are TGTGCCAGCAAATTCGTCGGGGAGCTGTTTTTT. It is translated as CASKFVGELFF.

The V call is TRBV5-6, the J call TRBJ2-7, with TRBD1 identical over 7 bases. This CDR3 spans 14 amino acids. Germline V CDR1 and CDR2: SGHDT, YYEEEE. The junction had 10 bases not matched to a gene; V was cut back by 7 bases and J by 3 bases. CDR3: CASSHRDRYYEQYF. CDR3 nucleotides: TGTGCCAGCTCCCACCGGGACAGATACTACGAGCAGTACTTC.

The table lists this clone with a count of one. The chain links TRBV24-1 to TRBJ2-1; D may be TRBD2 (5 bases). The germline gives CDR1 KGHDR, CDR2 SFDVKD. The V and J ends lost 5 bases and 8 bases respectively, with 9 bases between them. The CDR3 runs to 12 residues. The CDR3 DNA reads TGTGCCACCAGTGGTGGGAGCGATGAGCAGTTCTTC. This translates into CATSGGSDEQFF.

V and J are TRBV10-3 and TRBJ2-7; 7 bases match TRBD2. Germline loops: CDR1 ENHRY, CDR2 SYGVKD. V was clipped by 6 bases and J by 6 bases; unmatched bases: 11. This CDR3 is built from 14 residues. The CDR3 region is CAIREGVAGLEQYF. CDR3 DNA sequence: TGTGCCATCAGAGAGGGAGTAGCGGGTCTCGAGCAGTACTTC.

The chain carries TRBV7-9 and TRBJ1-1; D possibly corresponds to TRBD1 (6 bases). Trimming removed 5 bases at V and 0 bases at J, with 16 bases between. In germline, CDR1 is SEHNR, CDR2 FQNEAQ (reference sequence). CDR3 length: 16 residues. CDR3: CASSPGWQGMNTEAFF. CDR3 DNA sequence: TGTGCCAGCAGCCCCGGCTGGCAGGGGATGAACACTGAAGCTTTCTTT.